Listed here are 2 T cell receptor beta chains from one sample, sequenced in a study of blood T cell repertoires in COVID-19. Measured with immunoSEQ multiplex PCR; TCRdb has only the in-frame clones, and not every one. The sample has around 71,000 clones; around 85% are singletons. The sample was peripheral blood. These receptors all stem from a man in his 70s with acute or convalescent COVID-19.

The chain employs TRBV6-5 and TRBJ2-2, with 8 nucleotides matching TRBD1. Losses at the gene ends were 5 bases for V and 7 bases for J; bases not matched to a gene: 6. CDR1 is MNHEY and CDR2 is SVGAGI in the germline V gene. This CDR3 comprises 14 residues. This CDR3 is CASSQDRVNGELFF. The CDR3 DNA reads TGTGCCAGCAGTCAGGACAGGGTAAACGGGGAGCTGTTTTTT.

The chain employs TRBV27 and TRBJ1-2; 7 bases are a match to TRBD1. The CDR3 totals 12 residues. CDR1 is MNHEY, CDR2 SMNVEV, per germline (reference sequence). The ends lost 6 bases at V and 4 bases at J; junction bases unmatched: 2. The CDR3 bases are TGTGCCAGCAGCCCAGGGGGCTATGGCTACACCTTC. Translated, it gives CASSPGGYGYTF.